The clone carrying this TCR beta chain was detected once. J lost 1 base, V lost 6 bases, and 8 bases had no gene match. CDR1 and CDR2 (germline): SQVTM, ANQGSEA. There are 15 residues in the CDR3. These data originate in a study of blood T cell repertoires in COVID-19. Overall study context: The cDNA or gDNA used as material had been derived from T cells, B-cell-depleted T cells, or PBMCs.

Recruitment covered about 25 US areas and drew participants whose ages spanned roughly 18 to 90 years. Participants' reported clinical history set cohort assignment. Two negative PCRs, clearance, or symptom resolution were required of recovered Cohort 3 donors. Measured with immunoSEQ multiplex PCR; TCRdb has only the in-frame clones, and not every one. This table holds some 300,000 clones, over 75% found once. Sequencing used PBMCs or T cells enriched from blood (not recorded which). The receptor's source is a woman in her 30s who had recovered from COVID-19. The rearrangement joins TRBV29-1 to TRBJ2-3; 9 bases are shared with TRBD2. CDR3 coding DNA: TGCAGCGTGAGGTCTAGCGGGGCACGCACAGATACGCAGTATTTT. This sequence encodes CSVRSSGARTDTQYF.